This TCR beta chain was retrieved from a study of CD8 T cells in ankylosing spondylitis. Whole-study findings and limits: Disease-linked clones, CD8+, were relatively rare in peripheral blood. Earlier studies detected some motif variants in reactive arthritis synovial fluid and blood. Disease-linked clones reportedly concentrated significantly in matched ankylosing spondylitis synovial fluid. Several highly homologous variants formed a TCR beta motif that appeared characteristic of ankylosing spondylitis blood.

About this clonotype itself: The antigen is undetermined.

The CDR3 has 16 residues. Trimming removed 4 bases from V and 5 bases from J; junction bases left unmatched: 9. Per the germline V gene, CDR1 is SGHRS and CDR2 is YFSETQ. With molecular barcodes, quantitative 5'-RACE was used to make the TCR beta libraries. TCRdb called the 5' RACE reads again in MiXCR, with one record for every CDR3 protein. The sample contains more than 300,000 distinct CDR3 sequences, 6.5% to 10% of which appear only once. The sequence was collected from a male donor with ankylosing spondylitis. Material for sequencing was blood, either unsorted or a sorted T cell fraction (not recorded which). This chain links TRBV5-1 with TRBJ2-5, with 12 bases fitting TRBD2. The CDR3, as DNA: TGCGCCAGCAGCCTAGGACTAGCGGGACCGGGGGAGACCCAGTACTTC. It translates to CASSLGLAGPGETQYF.